This T cell receptor beta chain was sequenced for a study of CD8 T cells in Susac syndrome. Negative isolation was used for CD8+ and CD4+ T cells, and FACS enrichment was applied to TEMRA cells. With V trimmed by 3 bases and J by 2 bases, 8 bases remained unmatched. Germline values: CDR1 DFQATT, CDR2 SNEGSKA (reference sequence). This CDR3 region has 15 residues. The authors reverse transcribed roughly 0.5 to 1 ug RNA with random hexamers. TCRdb used MiXCR to reprocess the immunoSEQ multiplex PCR reads, holding one entry per CDR3 protein. The sample records 95,000 to 150,000 distinct CDR3 sequences, roughly 95% being singletons.

The gene calls are TRBV20-1 and TRBJ2-7; 9 bases match TRBD2. The clonotype originates from a human donor with Susac syndrome. Sequences were obtained from CD4+ T cells from PBMCs. The CDR3 here is CSASSHSGSAYEQYF. CDR3 DNA: TGCAGTGCTAGTTCTCATAGCGGGAGCGCCTACGAGCAGTACTTC.